This T cell receptor (beta chain) was retrieved from a study of T cell responses to AZD1222 COVID-19 vaccine. With V trimmed by 5 bases and J by 4 bases, 7 bases remained unmatched. Germline-derived CDR1 and CDR2 are SGHAT and FQNNGV. The CDR3 runs to 15 residues. General study points: Sampling that yielded the repertoires occurred only after the peak T cell response.

As to this clone: Antigen: not known.

Generated by immunoSEQ multiplex PCR, the TCRdb table keeps only in-frame clones and is missing some. The profile shows 150,000 to 200,000 clones, 85% to 95% of them singletons. This sequence joins TRBV11-2 and TRBJ1-2; 10 nucleotides agree with TRBD1. This clonotype was sampled from an adult in good health. Material: peripheral blood, obtained on day 0 of AZD1222 vaccination. CDR3 region: CASSTGTGAFYGYTF. CDR3 DNA: TGTGCCAGCAGCACCGGGACAGGGGCATTCTATGGCTACACCTTC.